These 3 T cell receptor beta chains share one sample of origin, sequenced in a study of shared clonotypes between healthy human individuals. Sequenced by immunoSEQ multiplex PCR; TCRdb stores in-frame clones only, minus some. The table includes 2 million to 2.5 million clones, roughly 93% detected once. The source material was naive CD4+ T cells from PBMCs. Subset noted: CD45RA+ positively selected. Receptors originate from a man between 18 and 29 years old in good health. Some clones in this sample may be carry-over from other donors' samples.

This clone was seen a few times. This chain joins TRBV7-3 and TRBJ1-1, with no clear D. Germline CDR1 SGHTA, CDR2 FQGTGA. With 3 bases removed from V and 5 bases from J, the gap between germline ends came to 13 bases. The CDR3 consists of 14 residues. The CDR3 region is CASSFTLQRTEAFF. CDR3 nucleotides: TGTGCCAGCAGCTTTACCCTTCAGAGGACTGAAGCTTTCTTT. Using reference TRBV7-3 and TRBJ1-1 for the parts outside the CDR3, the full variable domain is GAGVSQTPSNKVTEKGKYVELRCDPISGHTALYWYRQSLGQGPEFLIYFQGTGAADDSGLPNDRFFAVRPEGSVSTLKIQRTERGDSAVYLCASSFTLQRTEAFFGQGTRLTVV.

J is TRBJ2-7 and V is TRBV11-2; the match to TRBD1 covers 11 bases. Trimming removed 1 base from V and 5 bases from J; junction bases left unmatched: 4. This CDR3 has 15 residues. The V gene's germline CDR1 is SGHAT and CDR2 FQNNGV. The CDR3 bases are TGTGCCAGCAGCTTAGTGCGGGGACAGGGGGACGAGCAGTACTTC. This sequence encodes CASSLVRGQGDEQYF.

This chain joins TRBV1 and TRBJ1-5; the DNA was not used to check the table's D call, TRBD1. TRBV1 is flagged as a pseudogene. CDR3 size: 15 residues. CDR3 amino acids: CTSRAPGTGNQPQHF. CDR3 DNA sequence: TGCACCAGCAGGGCCCCTGGGACAGGGAACCAGCCCCAGCATTTT.